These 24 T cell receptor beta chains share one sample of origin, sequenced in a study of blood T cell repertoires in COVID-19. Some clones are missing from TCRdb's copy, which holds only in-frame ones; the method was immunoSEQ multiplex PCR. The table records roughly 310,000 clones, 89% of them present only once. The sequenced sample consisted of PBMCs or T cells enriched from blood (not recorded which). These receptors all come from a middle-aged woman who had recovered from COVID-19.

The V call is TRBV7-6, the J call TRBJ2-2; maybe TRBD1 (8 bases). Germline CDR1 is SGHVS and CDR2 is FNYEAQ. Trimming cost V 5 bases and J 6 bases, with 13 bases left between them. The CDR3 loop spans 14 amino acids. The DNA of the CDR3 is TGTGCCAGCAGCGCAACAGGGGGGGCCGGGGAGCTGTTTTTT. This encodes CASSATGGAGELFF.

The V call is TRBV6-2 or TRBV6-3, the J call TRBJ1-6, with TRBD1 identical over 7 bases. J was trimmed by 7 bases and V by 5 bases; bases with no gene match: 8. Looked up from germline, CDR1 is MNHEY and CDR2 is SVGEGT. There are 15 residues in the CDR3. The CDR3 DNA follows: TGTGCCAGCAGTCCAGAGGGGGCAGGAAATTCACCCCTCCACTTT. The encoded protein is CASSPEGAGNSPLHF.

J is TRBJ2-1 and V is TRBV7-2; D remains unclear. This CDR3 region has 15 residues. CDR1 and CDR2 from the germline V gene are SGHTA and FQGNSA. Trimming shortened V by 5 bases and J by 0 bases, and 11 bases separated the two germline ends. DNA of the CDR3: TGTGCCAGCAGCGGCGTGGAGCCCTCCTACAATGAGCAGTTCTTC. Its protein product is CASSGVEPSYNEQFF.

The CDR3 sequence is CATSSTWDSSNTGELFF. CDR3 sequence (DNA): TGTGCCACCAGTTCTACCTGGGACAGCTCGAACACCGGGGAGCTGTTTTTT. The genes are TRBV24-1 and TRBJ2-2, with TRBD1 identical over 7 bases. The CDR3 totals 17 residues. Germline values: CDR1 KGHDR, CDR2 SFDVKD. The V gene end was trimmed by 6 bases and the J gene end by 0 bases; junction bases not matched to a gene: 9.

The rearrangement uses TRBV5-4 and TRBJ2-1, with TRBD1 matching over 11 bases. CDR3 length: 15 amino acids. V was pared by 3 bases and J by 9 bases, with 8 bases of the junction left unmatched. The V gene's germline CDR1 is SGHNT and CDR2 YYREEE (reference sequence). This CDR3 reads CASSWLGQGVSEQFF. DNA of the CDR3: TGTGCCAGCAGCTGGTTGGGACAGGGGGTAAGTGAGCAGTTCTTC.

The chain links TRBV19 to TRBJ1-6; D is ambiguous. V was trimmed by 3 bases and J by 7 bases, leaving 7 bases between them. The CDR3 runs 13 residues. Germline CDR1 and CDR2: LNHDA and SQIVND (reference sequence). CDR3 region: CASSMDSNSPLHF. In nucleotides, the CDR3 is TGTGCCAGTAGTATGGACTCAAATTCACCCCTCCACTTT.

The CDR3 coding sequence is TGCAGCGTTGCTATAGATACGCAGTATTTT. Protein: CSVAIDTQYF. The rearrangement links TRBV29-1 to TRBJ2-3; D gene uncertain. The V and J ends lost 4 bases and 5 bases respectively, with 4 bases between them. The CDR3 contains 10 residues. The germline V gene encodes CDR1 SQVTM and CDR2 ANQGSEA.

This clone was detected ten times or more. The CDR3 DNA is TGTGCCAGCAGTTCCGGGATCCTGGGGCAGTTCTTC. Translated, it gives CASSSGILGQFF. The gene calls are TRBV12-3 or TRBV12-4 and TRBJ2-1, with TRBD2 as a possible D gene (5 bases). V was shortened by 4 bases and J by 12 bases, with 13 bases between the two germline ends. CDR3 size: 12 residues.

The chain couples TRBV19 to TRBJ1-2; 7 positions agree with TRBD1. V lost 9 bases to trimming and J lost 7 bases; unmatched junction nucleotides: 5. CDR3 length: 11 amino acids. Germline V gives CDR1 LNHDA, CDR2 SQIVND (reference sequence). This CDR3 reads CARTGICGYTF. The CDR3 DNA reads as TGTGCCAGGACAGGGATATGTGGCTACACCTTC. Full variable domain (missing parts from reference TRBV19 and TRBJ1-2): DGGITQSPKYLFRKEGQNVTLSCEQNLNHDAMYWYRQDPGQGLRLIYYSQIVNDFQKGDIAEGYSVSREKKESFPLTVTSAQKNPTAFYLCARTGICGYTFGSGTRLTVV.

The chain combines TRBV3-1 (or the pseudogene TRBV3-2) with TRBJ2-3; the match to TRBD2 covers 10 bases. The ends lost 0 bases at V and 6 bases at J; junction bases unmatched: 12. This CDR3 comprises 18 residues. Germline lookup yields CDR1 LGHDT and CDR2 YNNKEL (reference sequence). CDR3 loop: CASSQDASGGPPIDTQYF. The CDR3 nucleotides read TGTGCCAGCAGCCAAGACGCTAGCGGGGGACCTCCGATTGATACGCAGTATTTT.

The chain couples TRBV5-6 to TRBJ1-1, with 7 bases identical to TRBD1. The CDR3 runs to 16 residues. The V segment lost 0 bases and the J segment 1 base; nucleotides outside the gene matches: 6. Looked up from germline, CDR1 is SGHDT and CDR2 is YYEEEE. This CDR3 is CASSLAGQPRNTEAFF. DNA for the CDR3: TGTGCCAGCAGCTTGGCGGGACAGCCTAGGAACACTGAAGCTTTCTTT.

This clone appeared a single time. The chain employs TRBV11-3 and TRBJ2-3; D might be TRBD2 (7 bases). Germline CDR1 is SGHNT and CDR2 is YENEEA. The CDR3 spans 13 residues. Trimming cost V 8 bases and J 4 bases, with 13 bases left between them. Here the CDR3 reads CASRGRGADTQYF. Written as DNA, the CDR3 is TGTGCCAGCCGAGGGAGGGGGGCAGATACGCAGTATTTT.

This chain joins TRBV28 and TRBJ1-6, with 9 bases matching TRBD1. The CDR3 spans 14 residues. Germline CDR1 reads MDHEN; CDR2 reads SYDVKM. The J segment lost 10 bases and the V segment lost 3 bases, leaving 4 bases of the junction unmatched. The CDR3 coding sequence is TGTGCCAGCAGTTTCGACAGGGGGAGCTCACCCCTCCACTTT. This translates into CASSFDRGSSPLHF.

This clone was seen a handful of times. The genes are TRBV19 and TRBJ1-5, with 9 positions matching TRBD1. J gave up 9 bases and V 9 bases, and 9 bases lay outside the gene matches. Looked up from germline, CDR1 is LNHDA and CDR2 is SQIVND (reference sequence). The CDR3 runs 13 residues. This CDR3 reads CASRDRDKRPQHF. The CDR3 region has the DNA TGTGCCAGCCGGGACAGGGACAAGAGGCCCCAGCATTTT.

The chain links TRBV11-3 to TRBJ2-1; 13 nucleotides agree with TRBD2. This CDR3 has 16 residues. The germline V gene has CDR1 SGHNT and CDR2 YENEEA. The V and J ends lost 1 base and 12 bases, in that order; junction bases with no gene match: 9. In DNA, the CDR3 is TGTGCCAGCAGCTTAGGGGCGGGACTAGCGGGAAAGGTGCAGTTCTTC. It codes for CASSLGAGLAGKVQFF.

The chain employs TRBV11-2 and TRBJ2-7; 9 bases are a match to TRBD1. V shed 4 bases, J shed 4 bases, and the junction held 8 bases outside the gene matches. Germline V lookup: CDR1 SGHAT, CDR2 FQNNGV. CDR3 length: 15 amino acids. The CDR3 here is CASSSGTGPEYEQYF. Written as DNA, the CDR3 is TGTGCCAGCAGCTCCGGGACAGGGCCCGAATACGAGCAGTACTTC.

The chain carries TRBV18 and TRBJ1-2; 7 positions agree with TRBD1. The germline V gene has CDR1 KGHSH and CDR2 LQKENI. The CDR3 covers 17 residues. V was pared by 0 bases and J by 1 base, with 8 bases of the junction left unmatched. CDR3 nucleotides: TGTGCCAGCTCACCACCGAACAGGGGACAAAATAACTATGGCTACACCTTC. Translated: CASSPPNRGQNNYGYTF.

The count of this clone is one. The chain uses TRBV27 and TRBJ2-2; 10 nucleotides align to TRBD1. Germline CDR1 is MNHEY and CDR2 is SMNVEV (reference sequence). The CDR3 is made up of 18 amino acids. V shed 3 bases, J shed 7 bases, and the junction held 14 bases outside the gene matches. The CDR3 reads CASSFRPLDRGQGGELFF. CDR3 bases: TGTGCCAGCAGTTTTCGACCCCTTGACAGGGGGCAAGGCGGGGAGCTGTTTTTT.

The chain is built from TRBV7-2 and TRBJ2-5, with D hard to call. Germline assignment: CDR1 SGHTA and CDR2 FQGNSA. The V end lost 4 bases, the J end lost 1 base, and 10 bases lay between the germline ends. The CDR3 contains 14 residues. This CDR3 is CASSSLSLQETQYF. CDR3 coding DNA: TGTGCCAGCAGCTCTCTAAGCCTCCAAGAGACCCAGTACTTC. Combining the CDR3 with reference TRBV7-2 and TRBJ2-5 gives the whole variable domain GAGVSQSPSNKVTEKGKDVELRCDPISGHTALYWYRQSLGQGLEFLIYFQGNSAPDKSGLPSDRFSAERTGGSVSTLTIQRTQQEDSAVYLCASSSLSLQETQYFGPGTRLLVL.

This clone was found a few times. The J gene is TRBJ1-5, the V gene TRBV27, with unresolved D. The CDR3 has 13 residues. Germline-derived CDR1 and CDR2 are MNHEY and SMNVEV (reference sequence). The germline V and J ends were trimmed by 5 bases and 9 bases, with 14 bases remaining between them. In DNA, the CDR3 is TGTGCCAGCAGTGCGGCCGGTCGTGGGCCCCAGCATTTT. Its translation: CASSAAGRGPQHF.

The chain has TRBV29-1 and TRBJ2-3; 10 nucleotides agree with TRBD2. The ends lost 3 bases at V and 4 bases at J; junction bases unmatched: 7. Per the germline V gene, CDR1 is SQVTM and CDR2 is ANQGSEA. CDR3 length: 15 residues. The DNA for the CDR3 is TGCAGCGTTGAGTATAGCGGGGGGTCGCCAGATACGCAGTATTTT. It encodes CSVEYSGGSPDTQYF.

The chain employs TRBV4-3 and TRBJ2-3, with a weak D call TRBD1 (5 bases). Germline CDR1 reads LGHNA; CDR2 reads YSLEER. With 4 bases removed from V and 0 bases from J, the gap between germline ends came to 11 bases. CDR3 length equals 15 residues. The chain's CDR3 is CASSLRTTSTDTQYF. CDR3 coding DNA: TGCGCCAGCAGCCTGAGGACAACGAGCACAGATACGCAGTATTTT.

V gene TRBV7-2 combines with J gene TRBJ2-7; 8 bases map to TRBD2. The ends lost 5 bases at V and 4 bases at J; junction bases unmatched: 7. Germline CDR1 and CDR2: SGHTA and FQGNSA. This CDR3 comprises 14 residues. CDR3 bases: TGTGCCAGCAGCCCGGGGGGGTCGGTATACGAGCAGTACTTC. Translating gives CASSPGGSVYEQYF. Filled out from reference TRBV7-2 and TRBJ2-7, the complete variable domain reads GAGVSQSPSNKVTEKGKDVELRCDPISGHTALYWYRQSLGQGLEFLIYFQGNSAPDKSGLPSDRFSAERTGGSVSTLTIQRTQQEDSAVYLCASSPGGSVYEQYFGPGTRLTVT.

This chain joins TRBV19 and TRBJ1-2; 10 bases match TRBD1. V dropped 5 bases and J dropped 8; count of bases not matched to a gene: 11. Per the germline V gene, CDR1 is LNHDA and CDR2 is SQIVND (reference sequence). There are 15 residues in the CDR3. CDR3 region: CASSDGTGDGRGYTF. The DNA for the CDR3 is TGTGCCAGTAGTGATGGGACAGGGGACGGCAGGGGCTACACCTTC.